This T cell receptor (beta chain) was documented in a study of blood T cell repertoires in COVID-19. In Seattle, patients joined the study during active infection and were tracked longitudinally. This CDR3 region has 15 residues. From germline, CDR1 is SGDLS and CDR2 YYNGEE. V lost 3 bases and J lost 7; bases outside the gene matches: 6. Clones were read by immunoSEQ multiplex PCR, and TCRdb kept only the in-frame ones, dropping some. The repertoire holds fewer than 150,000 clones, 90% seen once, with around 4.1% in the top ten. The rearrangement joins TRBV9 to TRBJ2-1, with 11 nucleotides matching TRBD1. The sample taken for sequencing was peripheral blood. The receptor was derived from a woman in her fifties or sixties with COVID-19, enrolled during active disease. CDR3: CASSARGTGGNEQFF. In DNA form, the CDR3 reads TGTGCCAGCAGCGCTAGGGGGACAGGGGGAAATGAGCAGTTCTTC.